The 23 T cell receptor beta chains below were found in one sample sequenced in a study of T-cell reconstitution after alpha-beta-depleted transplantation in children. A TCRbeta library incorporating unique molecular identifiers was prepared. MiXCR was run by TCRdb on the PCR reads, yielding one entry per CDR3 protein. The repertoire holds roughly 400,000 distinct CDR3 sequences, with approximately 20% as singletons. The starting material was PBMCs from the stem cell graft donor, obtained from the stem cell graft. These receptors all come from a human donor who donated a stem cell graft to a child with acute myeloid leukemia.

This rearrangement joins TRBV7-6 to TRBJ2-1; D is uncertain. Trimming stripped 1 base from V and 5 bases from J, with 9 bases between. The germline V gene encodes CDR1 SGHVS and CDR2 FNYEAQ. The CDR3 totals 14 residues. The CDR3 DNA sequence: TGTGCCAGCAGCTTAGTGCTAGGGAACAATGAGCAGTTCTTC. This sequence encodes CASSLVLGNNEQFF. Based on the CDR3 plus reference TRBV7-6 and TRBJ2-1, the full variable domain is GAGVSQSPRYKVTKRGQDVALRCDPISGHVSLYWYRQALGQGPEFLTYFNYEAQQDKSGLPNDRFSAERPEGSISTLTIQRTEQRDSAMYRCASSLVLGNNEQFFGPGTRLTVL.

This clonotype was seen more than once but under ten times. The CDR3 DNA reads as TGTGCCAGCGAGGACGCGGCTAGCGGGCCCTACGAGCAGTACTTC. It translates to CASEDAASGPYEQYF. The rearrangement links TRBV7-2 to TRBJ2-7, with 8 bases fitting TRBD2. Germline V lookup: CDR1 SGHTA, CDR2 FQGNSA. The CDR3 is 15 amino acids. V trimming: 8 bases; J trimming: 2 bases; junction bases outside the gene matches: 11.

Ten or more counts support this clonotype. V and J are TRBV11-3 and TRBJ2-2, with 8 bases that match TRBD2. The CDR3 is 15 residues long. V trimming: 2 bases; J trimming: 6 bases; junction bases outside the gene matches: 5. The germline gives CDR1 SGHNT, CDR2 YENEEA. The CDR3 DNA is TGTGCCAGCAGCTTAACGGGAGGGCCTTCCGGGGAGCTGTTTTTT. It translates to CASSLTGGPSGELFF. The full variable domain, with the rest looked up from reference TRBV11-3 and TRBJ2-2, is EAGVVQSPRYKIIEKKQPVAFWCNPISGHNTLYWYLQNLGQGPELLIRYENEEAVDDSQLPKDRFSAERLKGVDSTLKIQPAELGDSAVYLCASSLTGGPSGELFFGEGSRLTVL.

This rearrangement joins TRBV12-3 or TRBV12-4 to TRBJ2-5; 7 bases align to TRBD1. The CDR3 is made up of 17 amino acids. V was clipped by 1 base and J by 2 bases; unmatched bases: 10. CDR3 region: CASSLGGTALPQETQYF. The CDR3, as DNA: TGTGCCAGCAGTTTAGGGGGGACAGCGCTACCTCAAGAGACCCAGTACTTC.

This sequence joins TRBV27 and TRBJ2-1, with 8 bases aligning to TRBD2. CDR1 MNHEY and CDR2 SMNVEV come from the germline V gene (reference sequence). The CDR3 contains 16 residues. V lost 0 bases and J lost 5; bases outside the gene matches: 6. The CDR3 DNA reads as TGTGCCAGCAGTTTATCGGTGCGACTAGCGCACAATGAGCAGTTCTTC. This codes for CASSLSVRLAHNEQFF.

Only a few counts were recorded for this clonotype. The chain carries TRBV28 and TRBJ2-2; D unclear. The CDR3 loop spans 18 amino acids. CDR1 MDHEN and CDR2 SYDVKM come from the germline V gene. Trimming shortened V by 4 bases and J by 0 bases, and 18 bases separated the two germline ends. The CDR3 coding sequence is TGTGCCAGCAGTTCCTTTATCGGATTGGGCGCGAACACCGGGGAGCTGTTTTTT. This translates into CASSSFIGLGANTGELFF.

The chain is built from TRBV5-1 and TRBJ2-7; D gene unclear. Germline values: CDR1 SGHRS, CDR2 YFSETQ. Trimming shortened V by 1 base and J by 3 bases, and 8 bases separated the two germline ends. The CDR3 contains 13 residues. The CDR3 DNA reads TGCGCCAGCAGCTTGTCGCAACACTACGAGCAGTACTTC. Protein sequence: CASSLSQHYEQYF. Looking up the rest from reference TRBV5-1 and TRBJ2-7 gives the full variable domain: KAGVTQTPRYLIKTRGQQVTLSCSPISGHRSVSWYQQTPGQGLQFLFEYFSETQRNKGNFPGRFSGRQFSNSRSEMNVSTLELGDSALYLCASSLSQHYEQYFGPGTRLTVT.

This clonotype occurred a few times. This chain joins TRBV27 and TRBJ1-5; 9 bases align to TRBD1. V gave up 9 bases and J gave up 0 bases; unmatched junction bases: 9. From germline, CDR1 is MNHEY and CDR2 SMNVEV (reference sequence). CDR3 length: 16 residues. In DNA, the CDR3 is TGTGCCAGTCGGACAGGGGTTGGGTATAGCAATCAGCCCCAGCATTTT. This encodes CASRTGVGYSNQPQHF.

The genes are TRBV5-1 and TRBJ2-1, with TRBD2 matching over 11 bases. Germline V gene lookup returns CDR1 SGHRS and CDR2 YFSETQ. V lost 4 bases, J lost 7 bases, and 4 bases stayed unmatched. The CDR3 covers 14 residues. CDR3 in amino acids: CASSETSGVNEQFF. In DNA form, the CDR3 reads TGCGCCAGCAGCGAGACTAGCGGGGTTAATGAGCAGTTCTTC.

The chain recombines TRBV5-1 with TRBJ2-2, with a weak D call TRBD1 (6 bases). Trimming took 1 base from V and 0 from J, leaving 13 bases between them. Germline values: CDR1 SGHRS, CDR2 YFSETQ. The CDR3 has 17 amino acids. CDR3 sequence: CASSLIGQGPNTGELFF. CDR3 coding DNA: TGCGCCAGCAGCTTGATTGGCCAGGGGCCGAACACCGGGGAGCTGTTTTTT. Looking up the rest from reference TRBV5-1 and TRBJ2-2 gives the full variable domain: KAGVTQTPRYLIKTRGQQVTLSCSPISGHRSVSWYQQTPGQGLQFLFEYFSETQRNKGNFPGRFSGRQFSNSRSEMNVSTLELGDSALYLCASSLIGQGPNTGELFFGEGSRLTVL.

This clonotype appeared a few times. The rearrangement uses TRBV15 and TRBJ2-5, with 9 bases matching TRBD2. V lost 4 bases to trimming and J lost 5 bases; unmatched junction nucleotides: 11. This CDR3 has 16 residues. CDR1 LNHNV and CDR2 YYDKDF come from the germline V gene (reference sequence). The CDR3 DNA follows: TGTGCCACCAGCAAAGCCCATGCCGCGGGAGGGGAGACCCAGTACTTC. As protein: CATSKAHAAGGETQYF.

V and J are TRBV7-3 and TRBJ2-2; D might be TRBD1 (6 bases). CDR1 and CDR2 from the germline V gene are SGHTA and FQGTGA. The CDR3 sequence is 18 residues long. The V end was cut by 0 bases, the J end by 7 bases, with 21 bases between. The CDR3 is CASSLTLRAAGANGELFF. The DNA of the CDR3 is TGTGCCAGCAGCTTAACGTTAAGGGCCGCAGGGGCGAACGGGGAGCTGTTTTTT. The entire variable domain, with the rest obtained from reference TRBV7-3 and TRBJ2-2, is as follows: GAGVSQTPSNKVTEKGKYVELRCDPISGHTALYWYRQSLGQGPEFLIYFQGTGAADDSGLPNDRFFAVRPEGSVSTLKIQRTERGDSAVYLCASSLTLRAAGANGELFFGEGSRLTVL.

This clonotype was found once. V usage is TRBV11-2 and J usage is TRBJ2-5, with 13 bases fitting TRBD2. This CDR3 has 15 residues. The ends lost 0 bases at V and 9 bases at J; junction bases unmatched: 4. The germline V gene encodes CDR1 SGHAT and CDR2 FQNNGV. Written as DNA, the CDR3 is TGTGCCAGCAGCTTAGATAGTACTAGCGGGAGGGCCCAGTACTTC. As protein: CASSLDSTSGRAQYF.

The sample holds many counts of this clonotype. Sequence at one end of the junction differs from germline and may be a read error. V and J are TRBV7-2 and TRBJ1-1, with 11 bases identical to TRBD1. The CDR3 is 13 amino acids. Germline-derived CDR1 and CDR2 are SGHTA and FQGNSA. This CDR3 is CASSLALRDRGVF. Written as DNA, the CDR3 is TGTGCCAGCAGCTTAGCGCTAAGGGACAGGGGGGTTTTT.

This clonotype was found a few times. CDR3 sequence reads: CASSLSGRVPEAFF. The CDR3 region has the DNA TGTGCCAGCAGTTTATCCGGCAGGGTTCCTGAAGCTTTCTTT. This chain uses TRBV12-3 or TRBV12-4 with TRBJ1-1; maybe TRBD1 (5 bases). Trimming cost V 2 bases and J 6 bases, with 13 bases left between them. The CDR3 runs to 14 residues.

This clonotype was counted only a few times. V and J are TRBV20-1 and TRBJ2-1; 9 bases match TRBD2. The CDR3 is made up of 17 amino acids. From germline, CDR1 is DFQATT and CDR2 SNEGSKA (reference sequence). The J segment lost 1 base and the V segment lost 0 bases, leaving 7 bases of the junction unmatched. In nucleotides, the CDR3 is TGCAGTGCTAGAGATCTCCCTAGCGGGAAGTCCTACAATGAGCAGTTCTTC. This codes for CSARDLPSGKSYNEQFF.

At least ten counts were recorded for this clonotype. The chain carries TRBV20-1 and TRBJ2-7; D gene unclear. V lost 0 bases and J 4 bases, leaving 13 bases between the germline ends. Germline CDR1 reads DFQATT; CDR2 reads SNEGSKA (reference sequence). The CDR3 spans 14 residues. CDR3: CSARDHRTSYEQYF. The DNA for the CDR3 is TGCAGTGCTAGAGATCATAGAACCTCGTACGAGCAGTACTTC.

On this clonotype itself: A much larger clone differs from this one at a single base, so this may be a read error. The conserved final phenylalanine or tryptophan is absent from the CDR3, which likely points to a read error. The rearrangement joins TRBV20-1 to TRBJ1-1, with 8 positions matching TRBD1. V trimming: 3 bases; J trimming: 3 bases; junction bases outside the gene matches: 6. The CDR3 runs 14 residues. Germline lookup yields CDR1 DFQATT and CDR2 SNEGSKA (reference sequence). The CDR3 coding sequence is TGCAGTGCTAGGGCAGGGGGCCGGGACACTGAAGCTTTCTCT. Translating it yields CSARAGGRDTEAFS.

V usage is TRBV5-1 and J usage is TRBJ2-1; no clear D. V was cut by 0 bases and J by 8 bases, with 12 bases left in between. Germline values: CDR1 SGHRS, CDR2 YFSETQ. This CDR3 has 14 amino acids. In DNA form, the CDR3 reads TGCGCCAGCAGCTTGGGCCAGGACGTAGATGAGCAGTTCTTC. Translation gives CASSLGQDVDEQFF.

This clonotype was recorded a few times. The chain couples TRBV5-1 to TRBJ2-2, with 11 bases matching TRBD2. With 4 bases clipped from V and 4 bases from J, the junction kept 3 bases outside the gene matches. This CDR3 has 15 residues. CDR1 SGHRS and CDR2 YFSETQ come from the germline V gene. CDR3 sequence (DNA): TGCGCCAGCAGCCAGGGACTAGCGGCCACCGGGGAGCTGTTTTTT. Encoded protein: CASSQGLAATGELFF.

This clonotype was found a few times. This chain joins TRBV25-1 and TRBJ2-1, with D perhaps assigned TRBD1 or TRBD2 (5 bases each). Germline values: CDR1 MGHDK, CDR2 SYGVNS. V lost 3 bases, J lost 4 bases, and 13 bases lay in between. The CDR3 is 15 residues long. This CDR3 is CASSEFGDQYNEQFF. The CDR3 DNA reads as TGTGCCAGCAGTGAGTTTGGGGACCAATACAATGAGCAGTTCTTC.

In nucleotides, the CDR3 is TGTGCCAGCAGCTTAACAACGAGCTCCTACAATGAGCAGTTCTTC. Translating it yields CASSLTTSSYNEQFF. The chain combines TRBV7-3 with TRBJ2-1; D is ambiguous. The CDR3 has 15 amino acids. V was shortened by 0 bases and J by 0 bases, with 6 bases between the two germline ends. CDR1 is SGHTA and CDR2 is FQGTGA in the germline V gene.

The CDR3 sequence is CASSEGRYEQYF. As DNA, the CDR3 is TGTGCCAGCAGCGAAGGCCGCTACGAGCAGTACTTC. The V call is TRBV27, the J call TRBJ2-7, with D unresolved. Trimming removed 6 bases from V and 3 bases from J, with 9 bases in between. Germline lookup yields CDR1 MNHEY and CDR2 SMNVEV (reference sequence). This CDR3 has 12 residues.